Below, 17 T cell receptor beta chains from the same sample are listed, as sequenced in a study of CD8 T cells in ankylosing spondylitis. TCRdb independently ran MiXCR on the 5' RACE reads; one entry per CDR3 protein. Among roughly 97,000 distinct CDR3 sequences listed, roughly 8.3% were seen once. Material: blood, either unsorted or a sorted T cell fraction (not recorded which). These receptors came from a male donor with ankylosing spondylitis or in good health (not recorded which).

This clonotype was detected ten times or more. V is TRBV18 and J is TRBJ2-3; D assignment may be TRBD1 or TRBD2 (6 bases each). The V end lost 6 bases, the J end lost 3 bases, and 13 bases lay between the germline ends. The CDR3 sequence is 14 residues long. Germline lookup yields CDR1 KGHSH and CDR2 LQKENI. The CDR3 sequence is CASSPGAGTDTQYF. The CDR3, as DNA: TGTGCCAGCTCCCCGGGGGCCGGGACAGATACGCAGTATTTT. The complete variable domain, with remaining parts taken from reference TRBV18 and TRBJ2-3, reads NAGVMQNPRHLVRRRGQEARLRCSPMKGHSHVYWYRQLPEEGLKFMVYLQKENIIDESGMPKERFSAEFPKEGPSILRIQQVVRGDSAAYFCASSPGAGTDTQYFGPGTRLTVL.

This clonotype was counted at least ten times. CDR3 bases: TGTGCCAGCAGTTTGGGGCTAGCGGGTTTAGAGCAGTACTTC. It yields the protein CASSLGLAGLEQYF. The chain recombines TRBV12-3 or TRBV12-4 with TRBJ2-7, with TRBD2 matching 8 bases. Germline trimming cut 3 bases from V and 7 bases from J; bases unmatched to any gene: 8. CDR3 size: 14 residues.

This clonotype has only a few counts. The chain links TRBV12-3 or TRBV12-4 to TRBJ2-7; no firm D call. V was shortened by 7 bases and J by 7 bases, with 23 bases between the two germline ends. There are 15 residues in the CDR3. The DNA for the CDR3 is TGTGCCAGCACCCTAAGGAGTCAGGCCGAGAGAGAGCAGTACTTC. It codes for CASTLRSQAEREQYF.

This clonotype was counted ten times or more. V usage is TRBV20-1 and J usage is TRBJ2-3; TRBD1 agrees at 8 bases. This CDR3 spans 12 amino acids. Germline CDR1 and CDR2: DFQATT and SNEGSKA (reference sequence). V was clipped by 6 bases and J by 6 bases; unmatched bases: 5. DNA for the CDR3: TGCAGTGCCCGGACAGGGATCGATACGCAGTATTTT. Amino acid sequence: CSARTGIDTQYF.

At least ten counts were recorded for this clonotype. This chain connects TRBV29-1 to TRBJ1-2; the D gene is possibly TRBD1 (6 bases). V dropped 6 bases and J dropped 5 bases, with 10 bases sitting between them. CDR1 SQVTM and CDR2 ANQGSEA come from the germline V gene. The CDR3 extends over 11 amino acids. The CDR3 sequence is CSVGQSYGYTF. The CDR3 bases are TGCAGCGTAGGACAGTCATATGGCTACACCTTC.

This clonotype occurred many times. The CDR3 loop is CASSRGTPGGASNQPQHF. CDR3 nucleotides: TGTGCCAGCAGTCGAGGGACTCCCGGGGGCGCGAGCAATCAGCCCCAGCATTTT. This chain joins TRBV6-1 and TRBJ1-5; D may be TRBD1 (6 bases). The germline V gene has CDR1 MNHNS and CDR2 SASEGT. V was pared by 5 bases and J by 1 base, with 21 bases between. The CDR3 has 18 amino acids.

This clonotype was seen a handful of times. The V gene is TRBV7-6, the J gene TRBJ2-1, with unresolved D. Trimming removed 2 bases at V and 9 bases at J, with 8 bases between. The CDR3 has 12 amino acids. Germline-derived CDR1 and CDR2 are SGHVS and FNYEAQ. The CDR3 region is CASSLQAGEQFF. As DNA, the CDR3 is TGTGCCAGCAGCTTACAGGCAGGTGAGCAGTTCTTC.

This clonotype turned up a few times. The V call is TRBV7-9, the J call TRBJ2-3; 11 bases line up with TRBD2. The CDR3 is 16 amino acids. With 4 bases clipped from V and 1 base from J, the junction kept 4 bases outside the gene matches. In germline, CDR1 is SEHNR, CDR2 FQNEAQ (reference sequence). The CDR3 sequence is CASSSLTSGGTDTQYF. CDR3 sequence (DNA): TGTGCCAGCAGCTCTTTGACTAGCGGGGGCACAGATACGCAGTATTTT.

This clonotype showed up many times. This chain joins TRBV29-1 and TRBJ2-7; 7 positions match TRBD1. With V trimmed by 7 bases and J by 0 bases, 6 bases remained unmatched. Germline CDR1 is SQVTM and CDR2 is ANQGSEA. The CDR3 runs to 13 residues. CDR3 loop: CSARQGSSYEQYF. The DNA of the CDR3 is TGCAGCGCAAGACAGGGAAGCTCCTACGAGCAGTACTTC.

This clonotype was seen ten or more times. The chain is built from TRBV20-1 and TRBJ2-1, with 9 bases lining up with TRBD2. V trimming: 2 bases; J trimming: 6 bases; junction bases outside the gene matches: 8. This CDR3 has 15 amino acids. The germline CDR1 and CDR2 sequences are DFQATT and SNEGSKA (reference sequence). This CDR3 is CSARIPLAGTNEQFF. CDR3 coding DNA: TGCAGTGCTAGAATTCCCCTAGCGGGGACCAATGAGCAGTTCTTC.

This clonotype was observed a few times. In nucleotides, the CDR3 is TGTGCCAGCTGTAGCGGGAGACGTAATGAGCAGTTCTTC. As protein: CASCSGRRNEQFF. The chain has TRBV6-2 or TRBV6-3 and TRBJ2-1; TRBD2 matches 9 bases. Germline V gene sequence: CDR1 MNHEY, CDR2 SVGEGT. Trimming cost V 8 bases and J 7 bases; bases outside gene matches: 6. CDR3 length: 13 amino acids.

The table lists this clonotype with many counts. This chain joins TRBV20-1 and TRBJ2-5, with unresolved D. The V end lost 3 bases, the J end lost 1 base, and 15 bases lay between the germline ends. Looked up from germline, CDR1 is DFQATT and CDR2 is SNEGSKA (reference sequence). The CDR3 covers 15 residues. CDR3 nucleotides: TGCAGTGCTAGCTCTGGGTCAGGCGTCCAAGAGACCCAGTACTTC. Translating it yields CSASSGSGVQETQYF.

V gene TRBV6-2 or TRBV6-3 combines with J gene TRBJ1-5; D gene ambiguous. Germline loops: CDR1 MNHEY, CDR2 SVGEGT. The CDR3 has 17 residues. Trimming shortened V by 9 bases and J by 2 bases, and 23 bases separated the two germline ends. The CDR3 loop reads CASKGSRPDGGNQPQHF. The CDR3 bases are TGTGCCAGTAAGGGTTCCCGGCCGGACGGGGGCAATCAGCCCCAGCATTTT.

This clonotype came up many times. The CDR3 loop is CASSLSFGGFYEQYF. The CDR3 region has the DNA TGTGCCAGCAGCCTGTCTTTCGGGGGGTTCTACGAGCAGTACTTC. This chain uses TRBV6-2 or TRBV6-3 with TRBJ2-7; 7 bases map to TRBD2. Germline CDR1 is MNHEY and CDR2 is SVGEGT. Trimming cost V 6 bases and J 3 bases; bases outside gene matches: 11. This CDR3 contains 15 residues.

This clonotype was detected many times. The CDR3 DNA sequence: TGTGCCACCAGATATATTAGGGGTTACGAGCAGTACTTC. Translated: CATRYIRGYEQYF. The J gene is TRBJ2-7, the V gene TRBV15, with a possible D match to TRBD1 (5 bases). Trimming stripped 6 bases from V and 4 bases from J, with 13 bases between. The CDR3 runs 13 residues. Germline CDR1 reads LNHNV; CDR2 reads YYDKDF (reference sequence).

A few counts support this clonotype. It may be a read error: a sequence one base away is much more abundant. The V call is TRBV19, the J call TRBJ1-5, with D perhaps TRBD1 (6 bases). From germline, CDR1 is LNHDA and CDR2 SQIVND (reference sequence). The CDR3 spans 12 residues. Trimming pared 4 bases from V and 10 bases from J, leaving 11 bases between. The CDR3 loop is CASSNRVHPQHF. The CDR3 bases are TGTGCCAGTAGTAACAGGGTTCACCCCCAGCATTTT. The full variable domain, completed using reference TRBV19 and TRBJ1-5, is DGGITQSPKYLFRKEGQNVTLSCEQNLNHDAMYWYRQDPGQGLRLIYYSQIVNDFQKGDIAEGYSVSREKKESFPLTVTSAQKNPTAFYLCASSNRVHPQHFGDGTRLSIL.

This clonotype was counted at least ten times. The chain recombines TRBV4-2 with TRBJ2-1; D possibly corresponds to TRBD1 (5 bases). Per germline, CDR1 LGHNA and CDR2 YNFKEQ. This CDR3 spans 13 amino acids. V lost 4 bases to trimming and J lost 7 bases, with 11 bases between them. This CDR3 is CASSLWGENEQFF. The CDR3 bases are TGTGCCAGCAGCCTTTGGGGCGAGAATGAGCAGTTCTTC.